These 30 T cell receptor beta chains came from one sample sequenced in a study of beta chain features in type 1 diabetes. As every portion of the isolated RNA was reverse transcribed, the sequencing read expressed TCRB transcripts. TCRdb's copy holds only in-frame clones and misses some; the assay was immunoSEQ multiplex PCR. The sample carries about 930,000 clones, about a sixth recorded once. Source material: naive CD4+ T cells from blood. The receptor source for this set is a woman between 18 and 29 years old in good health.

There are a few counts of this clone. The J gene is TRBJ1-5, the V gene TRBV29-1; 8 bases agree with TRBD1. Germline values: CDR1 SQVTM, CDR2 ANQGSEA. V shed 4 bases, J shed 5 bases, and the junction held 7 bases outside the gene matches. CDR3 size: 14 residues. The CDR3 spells CSVATQGGDQPQHF. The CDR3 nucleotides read TGCAGCGTTGCCACACAGGGGGGGGATCAGCCCCAGCATTTT. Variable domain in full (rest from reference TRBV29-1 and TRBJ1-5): SAVISQKPSRDICQRGTSLTIQCQVDSQVTMMFWYRQQPGQSLTLIATANQGSEATYESGFVIDKFPISRPNLTFSTLTVSNMSPEDSSIYLCSVATQGGDQPQHFGDGTRLSIL.

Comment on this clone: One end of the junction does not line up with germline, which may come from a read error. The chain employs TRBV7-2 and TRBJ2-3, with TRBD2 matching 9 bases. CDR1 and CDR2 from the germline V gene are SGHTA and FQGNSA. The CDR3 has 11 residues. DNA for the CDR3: TGTGCCAGCAGCCTAGCGGGGACAAAGTATTTT. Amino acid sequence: CASSLAGTKYF.

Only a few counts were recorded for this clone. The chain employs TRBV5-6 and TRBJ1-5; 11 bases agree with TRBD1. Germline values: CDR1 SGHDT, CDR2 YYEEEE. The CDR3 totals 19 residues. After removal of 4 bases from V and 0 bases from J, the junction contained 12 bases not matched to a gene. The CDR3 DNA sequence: TGTGCCAGCAGCACAAGGACAGGGGGCGCGGGGTATAGCAATCAGCCCCAGCATTTT. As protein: CASSTRTGGAGYSNQPQHF.

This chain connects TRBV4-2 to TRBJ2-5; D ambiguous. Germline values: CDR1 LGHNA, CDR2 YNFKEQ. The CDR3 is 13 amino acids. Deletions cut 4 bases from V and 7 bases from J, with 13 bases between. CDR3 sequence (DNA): TGTGCCAGCAGCCCTCGACTGTATGGGACCCAGTACTTC. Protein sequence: CASSPRLYGTQYF.

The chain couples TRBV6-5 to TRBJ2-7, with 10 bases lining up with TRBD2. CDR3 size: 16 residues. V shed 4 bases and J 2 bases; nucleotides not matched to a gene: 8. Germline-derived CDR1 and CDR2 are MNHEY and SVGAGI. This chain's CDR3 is CASSSYGLAAPYEQYF. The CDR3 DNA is TGTGCCAGCAGTTCATATGGACTAGCGGCCCCCTACGAGCAGTACTTC.

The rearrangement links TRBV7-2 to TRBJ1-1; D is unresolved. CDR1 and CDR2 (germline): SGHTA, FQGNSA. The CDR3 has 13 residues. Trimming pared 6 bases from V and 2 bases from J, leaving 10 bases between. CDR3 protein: CASRNNLNTEAFF. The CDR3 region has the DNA TGTGCCAGCAGGAATAACTTAAACACTGAAGCTTTCTTT.

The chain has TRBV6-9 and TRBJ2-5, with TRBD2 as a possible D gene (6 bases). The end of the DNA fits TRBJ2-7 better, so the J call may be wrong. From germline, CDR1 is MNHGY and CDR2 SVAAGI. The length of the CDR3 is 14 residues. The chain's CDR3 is CASFEGRGTYEQYF. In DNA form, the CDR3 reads TGTGCCAGCTTCGAAGGACGCGGGACCTACGAGCAGTACTTC.

The CDR3 nucleotides are TGTGCCAGCAGCTCGGATCTTAGCGGGATTGAGACCCAGTACTTC. Residues: CASSSDLSGIETQYF. The V and J genes are TRBV7-6 and TRBJ2-5, with 8 bases fitting TRBD2. Germline lookup yields CDR1 SGHVS and CDR2 FNYEAQ. CDR3 length: 15 amino acids. V trimming: 4 bases; J trimming: 5 bases; junction bases outside the gene matches: 9. Using reference TRBV7-6 and TRBJ2-5 for the parts outside the CDR3, the full variable domain is GAGVSQSPRYKVTKRGQDVALRCDPISGHVSLYWYRQALGQGPEFLTYFNYEAQQDKSGLPNDRFSAERPEGSISTLTIQRTEQRDSAMYRCASSSDLSGIETQYFGPGTRLLVL.

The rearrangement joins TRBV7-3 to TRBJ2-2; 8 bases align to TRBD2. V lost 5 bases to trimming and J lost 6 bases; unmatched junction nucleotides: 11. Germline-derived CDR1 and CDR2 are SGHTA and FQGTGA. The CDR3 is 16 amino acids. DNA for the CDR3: TGTGCCAGCAGCCCCGGCTCTCTCGGGAGGGCCGGGGAGCTGTTTTTT. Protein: CASSPGSLGRAGELFF.

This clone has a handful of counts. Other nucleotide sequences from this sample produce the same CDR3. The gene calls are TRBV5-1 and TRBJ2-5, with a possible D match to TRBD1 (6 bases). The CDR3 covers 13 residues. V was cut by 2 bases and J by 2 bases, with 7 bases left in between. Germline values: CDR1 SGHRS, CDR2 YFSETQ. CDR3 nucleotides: TGCGCCAGCAGCTTAGGACAGCAAGAGACCCAGTACTTC. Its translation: CASSLGQQETQYF. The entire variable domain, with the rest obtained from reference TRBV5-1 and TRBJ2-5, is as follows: KAGVTQTPRYLIKTRGQQVTLSCSPISGHRSVSWYQQTPGQGLQFLFEYFSETQRNKGNFPGRFSGRQFSNSRSEMNVSTLELGDSALYLCASSLGQQETQYFGPGTRLLVL.

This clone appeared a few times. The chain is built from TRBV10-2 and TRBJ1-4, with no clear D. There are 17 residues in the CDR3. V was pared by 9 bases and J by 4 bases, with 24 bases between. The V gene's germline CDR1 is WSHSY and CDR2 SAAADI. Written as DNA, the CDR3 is TGCGCCAGGACTCACTTATCGGCTACAGTCTTTAATGAAAAACTGTTTTTT. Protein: CARTHLSATVFNEKLFF.

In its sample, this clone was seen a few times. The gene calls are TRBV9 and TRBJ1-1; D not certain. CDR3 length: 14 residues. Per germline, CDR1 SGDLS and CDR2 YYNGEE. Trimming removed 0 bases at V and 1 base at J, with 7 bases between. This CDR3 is CASSVGQSNTEAFF. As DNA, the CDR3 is TGTGCCAGCAGCGTAGGTCAGTCGAACACTGAAGCTTTCTTT.

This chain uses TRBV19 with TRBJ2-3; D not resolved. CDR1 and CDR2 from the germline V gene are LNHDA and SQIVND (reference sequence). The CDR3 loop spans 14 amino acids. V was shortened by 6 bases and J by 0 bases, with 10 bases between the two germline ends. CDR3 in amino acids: CASRMTVSTDTQYF. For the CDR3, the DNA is TGTGCCAGTAGGATGACGGTGAGCACAGATACGCAGTATTTT.

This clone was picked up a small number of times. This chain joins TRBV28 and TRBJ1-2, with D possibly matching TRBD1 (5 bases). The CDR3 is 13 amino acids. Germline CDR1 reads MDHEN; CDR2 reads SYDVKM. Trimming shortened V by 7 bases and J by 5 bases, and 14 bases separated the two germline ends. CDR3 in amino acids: CASNGAGMYGYTF. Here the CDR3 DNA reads TGTGCCAGCAACGGGGCGGGGATGTATGGCTACACCTTC.

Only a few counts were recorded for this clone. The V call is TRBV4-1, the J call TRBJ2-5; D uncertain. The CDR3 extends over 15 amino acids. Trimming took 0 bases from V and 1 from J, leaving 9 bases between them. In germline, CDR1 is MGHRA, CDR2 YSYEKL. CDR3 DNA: TGCGCCAGCAGCCAAGATACCACGTCCCAAGAGACCCAGTACTTC. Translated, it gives CASSQDTTSQETQYF.

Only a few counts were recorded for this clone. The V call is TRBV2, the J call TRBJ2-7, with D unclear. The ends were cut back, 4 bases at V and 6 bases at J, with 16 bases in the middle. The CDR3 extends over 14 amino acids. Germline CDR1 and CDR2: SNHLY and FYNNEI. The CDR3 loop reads CASSVGQPLAEQYF. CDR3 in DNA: TGTGCCAGCAGTGTCGGGCAGCCGCTCGCCGAGCAGTACTTC.

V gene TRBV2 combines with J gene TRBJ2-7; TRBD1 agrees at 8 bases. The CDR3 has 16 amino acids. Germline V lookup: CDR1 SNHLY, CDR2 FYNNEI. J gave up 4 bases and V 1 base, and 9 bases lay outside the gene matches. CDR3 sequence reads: CASSEGLRTGSYEQYF. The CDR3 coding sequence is TGTGCCAGCAGTGAAGGGCTCAGGACAGGGTCGTACGAGCAGTACTTC.

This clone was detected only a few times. The CDR3 nucleotides read TGTGCCAGCTCGCCAACACGGACGAACACCGGGGAGCTGTTTTTT. This translates into CASSPTRTNTGELFF. The rearrangement joins TRBV18 to TRBJ2-2; D unclear. The CDR3 runs to 15 residues. Germline CDR1 and CDR2: KGHSH and LQKENI. V was shortened by 6 bases and J by 0 bases, with 11 bases between the two germline ends.

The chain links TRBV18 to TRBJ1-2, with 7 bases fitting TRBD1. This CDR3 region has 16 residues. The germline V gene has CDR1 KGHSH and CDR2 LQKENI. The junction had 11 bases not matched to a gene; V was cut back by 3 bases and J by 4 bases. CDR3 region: CASSPPYGTDLYGYTF. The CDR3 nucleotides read TGTGCCAGCTCACCCCCATACGGGACAGACCTCTATGGCTACACCTTC.

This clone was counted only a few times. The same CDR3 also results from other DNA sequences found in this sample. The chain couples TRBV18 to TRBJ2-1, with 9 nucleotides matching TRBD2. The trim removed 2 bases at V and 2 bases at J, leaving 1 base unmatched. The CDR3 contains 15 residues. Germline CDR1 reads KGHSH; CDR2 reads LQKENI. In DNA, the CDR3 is TGTGCCAGCTCACCAGTAGCGGGAGCCTACAATGAGCAGTTCTTC. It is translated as CASSPVAGAYNEQFF.

DNA of the CDR3: TGTGCCAGCAGCTTAGGCCTCACGGAAATTAACACCGGGGAGCTGTTTTTT. Protein product: CASSLGLTEINTGELFF. This chain joins TRBV13 and TRBJ2-2; D call uncertain. The V gene lost 0 bases and the J gene lost 2 bases, with 13 bases spanning the gap. CDR1 is PRHDT and CDR2 is FYEKMQ in the germline V gene (reference sequence). The CDR3 is made up of 17 amino acids. Full variable domain (outside the CDR3, taken from reference TRBV13 and TRBJ2-2): AAGVIQSPRHLIKEKRETATLKCYPIPRHDTVYWYQQGPGQDPQFLISFYEKMQSDKGSIPDRFSAQQFSDYHSELNMSSLELGDSALYFCASSLGLTEINTGELFFGEGSRLTVL.

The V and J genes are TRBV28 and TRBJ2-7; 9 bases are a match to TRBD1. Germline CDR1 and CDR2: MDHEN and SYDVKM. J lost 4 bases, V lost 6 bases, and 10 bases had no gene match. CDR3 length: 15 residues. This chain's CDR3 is CASSNRGQGGYEQYF. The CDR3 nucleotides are TGTGCCAGCAGCAATAGGGGACAGGGCGGTTACGAGCAGTACTTC.

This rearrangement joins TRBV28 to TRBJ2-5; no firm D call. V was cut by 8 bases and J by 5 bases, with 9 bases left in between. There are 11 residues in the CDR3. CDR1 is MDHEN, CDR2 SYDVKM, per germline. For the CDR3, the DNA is TGTGCCAGCCGGGTTCGGGAGACCCAGTACTTC. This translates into CASRVRETQYF. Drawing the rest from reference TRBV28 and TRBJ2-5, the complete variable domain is DVKVTQSSRYLVKRTGEKVFLECVQDMDHENMFWYRQDPGLGLRLIYFSYDVKMKEKGDIPEGYSVSREKKERFSLILESASTNQTSMYLCASRVRETQYFGPGTRLLVL.

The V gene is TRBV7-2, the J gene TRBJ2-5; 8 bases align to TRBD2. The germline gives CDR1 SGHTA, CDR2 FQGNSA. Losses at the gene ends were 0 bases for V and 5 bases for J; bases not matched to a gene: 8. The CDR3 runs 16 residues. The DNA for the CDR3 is TGTGCCAGCAGCTTAGCCGGGGGCCCGGGAGGGGAGACCCAGTACTTC. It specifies CASSLAGGPGGETQYF.

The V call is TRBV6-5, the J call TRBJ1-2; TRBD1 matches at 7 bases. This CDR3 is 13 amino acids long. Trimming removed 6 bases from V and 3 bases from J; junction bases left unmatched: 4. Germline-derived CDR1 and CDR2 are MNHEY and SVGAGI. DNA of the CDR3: TGTGCCAGCAGCCAAGGGGGCCACTATGGCTACACCTTC. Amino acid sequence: CASSQGGHYGYTF.

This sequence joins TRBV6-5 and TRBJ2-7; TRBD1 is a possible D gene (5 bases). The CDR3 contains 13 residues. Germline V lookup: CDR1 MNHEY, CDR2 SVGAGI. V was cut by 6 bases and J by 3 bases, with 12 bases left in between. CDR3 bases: TGTGCCAGCAGCCCCCAGCAGGGCTACGAGCAGTACTTC. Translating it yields CASSPQQGYEQYF.

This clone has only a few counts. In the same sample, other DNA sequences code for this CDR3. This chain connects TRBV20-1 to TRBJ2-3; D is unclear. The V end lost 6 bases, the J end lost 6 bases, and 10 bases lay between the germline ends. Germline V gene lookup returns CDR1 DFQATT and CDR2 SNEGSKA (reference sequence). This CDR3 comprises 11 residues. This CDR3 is CSATLGDTQYF. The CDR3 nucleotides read TGCAGTGCCACCTTGGGGGATACGCAGTATTTT.

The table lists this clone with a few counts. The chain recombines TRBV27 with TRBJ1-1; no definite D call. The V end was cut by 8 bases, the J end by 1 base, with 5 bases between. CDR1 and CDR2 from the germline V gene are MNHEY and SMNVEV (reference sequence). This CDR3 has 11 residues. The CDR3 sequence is CASVRNTEAFF. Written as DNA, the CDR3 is TGTGCCAGCGTCAGGAACACTGAAGCTTTCTTT.

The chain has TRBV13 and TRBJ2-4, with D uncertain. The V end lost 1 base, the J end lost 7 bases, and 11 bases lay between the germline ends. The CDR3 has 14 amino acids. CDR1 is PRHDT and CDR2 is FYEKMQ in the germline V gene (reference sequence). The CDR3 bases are TGTGCCAGCAGCTTAGCTGGGCGAGGTAACATTCAGTACTTC. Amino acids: CASSLAGRGNIQYF.

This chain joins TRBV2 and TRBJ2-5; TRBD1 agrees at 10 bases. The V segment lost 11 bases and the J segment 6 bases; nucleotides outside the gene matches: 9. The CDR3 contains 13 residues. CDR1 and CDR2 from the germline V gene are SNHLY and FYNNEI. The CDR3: CAAASGQGKTQYF. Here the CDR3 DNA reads TGTGCCGCAGCGTCGGGACAGGGGAAGACCCAGTACTTC.